The TCR beta chain described here comes from a study of early T cells in non-severe SARS-CoV-2 infection. Study-level findings and limits: Anti-spike CD8 specificities were favored by VDJdb matching, whose results missed private and CD4 specificities.

V shed 8 bases and J 0 bases; nucleotides not matched to a gene: 5. This CDR3 has 13 amino acids. CDR1 and CDR2 (germline): SQVTM, ANQGSEA. For this clonotype: The antigen is unknown.

Attached unique molecular identifiers marked individual cDNA molecules. TCRdb passed the 5' RACE reads through MiXCR, listing each CDR3 protein once. The table records fewer than 100,000 distinct CDR3 sequences, about 12% of them present only once. The J gene is TRBJ1-1, the V gene TRBV29-1; 8 nucleotides line up with TRBD1. This clonotype originated in an adult who was a healthcare worker with PCR-confirmed SARS-CoV-2 infection or an uninfected control (not recorded which). Sequencing was done on a sample of whole blood. DNA of the CDR3: TGCAGCACCTGGACAGGGTTGAACACTGAAGCTTTCTTT. Translated, it gives CSTWTGLNTEAFF.